This T cell receptor beta chain was observed in a study of PD-1 blockade in classical Hodgkin lymphoma. Findings and limits, study-wide: The origin of the repertoire differences remains undefined, with disease activity or prior therapy as possible causes. Those achieving complete response showed baseline diversity like newly diagnosed patients.

Remarks on this clone: What it binds is not known.

The CDR3 spans 17 residues. The germline CDR1 and CDR2 sequences are SGHKS and YYEKEE (reference sequence). V lost 1 base to trimming and J lost 1 base, with 17 bases between them. Brentuximab vedotin exposure varied among the patients, all of whom had relapsed after autologous stem cell transplantation. Here immunoSEQ multiplex PCR was the method, and the copy in TCRdb shows in-frame clones only, minus some. The table includes more than 90,000 clones, around 89% detected once. The sample in question was peripheral blood mononuclear cells (PBMCs), obtained before the second cycle of nivolumab. This receptor was identified in a human donor with classical Hodgkin lymphoma. The genes are TRBV5-5 and TRBJ1-2; D remains ambiguous. CDR3 in DNA: TGTGCCAGCAGCTTGTCCCGGGAAAGAGGGTTTAACTATGGCTACACCTTC. It encodes CASSLSRERGFNYGYTF.